Described below is a single T cell receptor (beta chain) sequence and its context. No antigen is known for it. Germline V CDR1 and CDR2: GTSNPN, SVGIG (reference sequence). The CDR3 sequence is 12 residues long. This sample stems from a study of cytomegalovirus exposure and HLA in healthy donors. Amplification used 60 Vbeta primers and 13 Jbeta primers. Sequenced by immunoSEQ multiplex PCR; TCRdb stores in-frame clones only, minus some. The sample gives 100,000 to 150,000 clones, roughly three quarters of which show up once; 1.2% to 1.5% is in the top ten. Notes on the study in general: Most TCR beta V segments were productive about 90% or about 30% of the time in an earlier analysis.

Material for sequencing was PBMCs. The TCR was taken from a woman aged 35 to 49 in good health and CMV-seronegative. The chain has TRBV30 and TRBJ2-5; D ambiguous. The last part of the DNA fits TRBJ2-7 better; the J call may be wrong. CDR3 in amino acids: CAWMYSSYEQYF. The CDR3 region has the DNA TGTGCCTGGATGTACAGCTCCTACGAGCAGTACTTC.